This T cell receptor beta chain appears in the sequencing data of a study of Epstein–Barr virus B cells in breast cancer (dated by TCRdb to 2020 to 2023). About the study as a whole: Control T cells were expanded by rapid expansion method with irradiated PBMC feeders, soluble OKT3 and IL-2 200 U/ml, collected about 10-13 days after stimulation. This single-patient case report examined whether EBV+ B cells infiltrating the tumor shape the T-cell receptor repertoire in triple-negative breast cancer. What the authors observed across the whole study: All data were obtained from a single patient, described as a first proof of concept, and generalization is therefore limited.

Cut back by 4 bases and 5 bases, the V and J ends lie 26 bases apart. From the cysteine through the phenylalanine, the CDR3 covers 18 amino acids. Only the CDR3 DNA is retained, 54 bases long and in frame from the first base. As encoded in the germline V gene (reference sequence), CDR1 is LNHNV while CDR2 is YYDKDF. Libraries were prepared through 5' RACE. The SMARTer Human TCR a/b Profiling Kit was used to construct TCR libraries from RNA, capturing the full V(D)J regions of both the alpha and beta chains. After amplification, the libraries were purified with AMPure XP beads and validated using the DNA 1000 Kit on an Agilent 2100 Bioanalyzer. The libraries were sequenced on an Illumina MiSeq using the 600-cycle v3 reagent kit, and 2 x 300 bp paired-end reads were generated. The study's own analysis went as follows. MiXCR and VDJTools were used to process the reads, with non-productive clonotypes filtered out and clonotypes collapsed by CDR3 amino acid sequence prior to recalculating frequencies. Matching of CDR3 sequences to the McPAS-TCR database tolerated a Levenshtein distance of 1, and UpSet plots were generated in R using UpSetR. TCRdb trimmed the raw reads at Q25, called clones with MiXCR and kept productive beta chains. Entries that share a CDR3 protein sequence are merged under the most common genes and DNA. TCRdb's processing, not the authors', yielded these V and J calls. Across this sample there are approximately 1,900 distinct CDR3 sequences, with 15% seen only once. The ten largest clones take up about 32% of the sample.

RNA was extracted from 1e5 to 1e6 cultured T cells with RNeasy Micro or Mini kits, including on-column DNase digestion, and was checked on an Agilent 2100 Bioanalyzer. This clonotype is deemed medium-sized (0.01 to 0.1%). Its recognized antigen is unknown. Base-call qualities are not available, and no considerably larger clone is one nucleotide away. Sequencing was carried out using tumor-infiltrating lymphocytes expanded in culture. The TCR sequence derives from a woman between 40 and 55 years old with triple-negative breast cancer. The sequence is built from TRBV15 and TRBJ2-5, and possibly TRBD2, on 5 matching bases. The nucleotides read TGTGCCACCAGCACAAGAGAGGGAGCCGCCCATTACGAGGAGACCCAGTACTTC. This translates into CATSTREGAAHYEETQYF.